This TCR beta chain is drawn from a study of blood T cells in healthy people across ages. Notes on the study in general: Diversity of TCR beta correlated strongly with naive T cell percentage.

Together with a sample-barcoded 5' primer, a J-beta primer mix was included in a second PCR lasting about 7 to 11 cycles. TCRdb processed the 5' RACE reads anew with MiXCR; each CDR3 protein has one entry. The repertoire holds 850,000 or so distinct CDR3 sequences, with more than 25% as singletons. This clonotype was recorded at least ten times. What it binds is not known. The germline V gene encodes CDR1 DFQATT and CDR2 SNEGSKA (reference sequence). Trimming pared 0 bases from V and 0 bases from J, leaving 6 bases between. The CDR3 sequence is 14 residues long. This receptor was obtained from a woman at least 80 years old in good health. Source material: blood. The chain carries TRBV20-1 and TRBJ1-5; D unresolved. The CDR3 DNA is TGCAGTGCTAGAGATCGCGATAGCAATCAGCCCCAGCATTTT. It codes for CSARDRDSNQPQHF.